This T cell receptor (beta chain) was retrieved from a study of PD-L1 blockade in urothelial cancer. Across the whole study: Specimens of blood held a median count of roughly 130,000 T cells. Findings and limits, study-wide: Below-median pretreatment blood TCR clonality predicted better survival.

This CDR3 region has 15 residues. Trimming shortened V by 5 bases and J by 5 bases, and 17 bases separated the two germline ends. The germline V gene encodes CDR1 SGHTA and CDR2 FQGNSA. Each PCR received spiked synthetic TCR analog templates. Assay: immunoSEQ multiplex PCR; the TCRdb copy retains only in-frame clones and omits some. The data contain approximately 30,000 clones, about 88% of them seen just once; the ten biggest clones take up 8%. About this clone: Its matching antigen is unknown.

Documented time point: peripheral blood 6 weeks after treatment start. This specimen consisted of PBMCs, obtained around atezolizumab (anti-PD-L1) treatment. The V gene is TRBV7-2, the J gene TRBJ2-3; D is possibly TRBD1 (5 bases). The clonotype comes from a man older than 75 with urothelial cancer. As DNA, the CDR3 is TGTGCCAGCAGCCCTGGGGCAGGGCGCGTAGATACGCAGTATTTT. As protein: CASSPGAGRVDTQYF.